The T cell receptor (beta chain) under discussion was sequenced for a study of T cell responses to AZD1222 COVID-19 vaccine. Concerning this clone itself: The antigen remains undetermined.

Here immunoSEQ multiplex PCR was the method, and the copy in TCRdb shows in-frame clones only, minus some. The sample holds some 200,000 clones; approximately 91% are singletons and the top ten take around 3.5%. Germline V gene sequence: CDR1 SEHNR, CDR2 FQNEAQ (reference sequence). The CDR3 spans 14 residues. Trimming shortened V by 5 bases and J by 6 bases, and 16 bases separated the two germline ends. General observations from the study: White British ancestry dominated among donors, who included more females, and clonal diversity was possibly underestimated. Two doses of AZD1222 preceded a rise in Spike-specific TCR breadth and depth. Vaccine-associated CD4 TCRs spanned spike, dominant at 160-218 and 743-854. Every sample of the repertoires postdated the peak T cell response.

V and J are TRBV7-9 and TRBJ1-1; TRBD1 might be the D (5 bases). The sequence came from an adult who received the AZD1222 COVID-19 vaccine. The sample here was peripheral blood, taken 28 days after the second AZD1222 dose. The CDR3 loop reads CASSPQGAGAEAFF. In nucleotides, the CDR3 is TGTGCCAGCAGCCCCCAGGGCGCCGGGGCTGAAGCTTTCTTT.